The rows below give T cell receptor beta chains drawn from one sample of a study of blood T cell repertoires in COVID-19. TCRdb keeps only in-frame clones here, not all; method: immunoSEQ multiplex PCR. The repertoire consists of 150,000 or so clones, with approximately 86% occurring once and the leading ten covering 3.5% to 4.5%. Sequencing was done on a sample of PBMCs or T cells enriched from blood (not recorded which). All receptors come from a woman in her thirties or forties who had been exposed to COVID-19. The CDR3 runs from the conserved cysteine through the conserved F or W. The order of the fields is V gene, J gene, clone size, D gene, CDR3 DNA, CDR3 protein. A D gene is named only where the DNA matches it firmly. Size values are once, few and many counts, or a class for expanded clones, and some rows have none.

TRBV5-5	TRBJ2-2	.	.	TGTGCCAGCAGCTTCTCGGGTGACACCGGGGAGCTGTTTTTT	CASSFSGDTGELFF
TRBV29-1	TRBJ2-7	.	TRBD1	TGCAGCGTCCTGCCGGGACAGACCTACGAGCAGTACTTC	CSVLPGQTYEQYF
TRBV13	TRBJ1-1	few	.	TGTGCCAGCAGCCTCCCGGGACTGAGATCCATGAACACTGAAGCTTTCTTT	CASSLPGLRSMNTEAFF
TRBV19	TRBJ1-3	.	.	TGTGCCAGTAGTCCCCTGGACAGACTCTCTGGAAACACCATATATTTT	CASSPLDRLSGNTIYF
TRBV7-3	TRBJ1-1	.	TRBD1	TGTGCCAGCAGCTTAGTCCCGGGACAGGGGGAAGCTTTCTTT	CASSLVPGQGEAFF
TRBV29-1	TRBJ1-3	.	.	TGCAGCGTTGAGGCCGACGGGGGGAATGGAAACACCATATATTTT	CSVEADGGNGNTIYF
TRBV3-1/TRBV3-2	TRBJ1-1	.	.	TGTGCCAGCAGCCAAGATAGGGGTTTGGCCGGGGCTTTCTTT	CASSQDRGLAGAFF
TRBV6-4	TRBJ1-5	.	.	TGTGCCAGCAGTGACAGGCTCGGCGGTCAGCCCCAGCATTTT	CASSDRLGGQPQHF
TRBV9	TRBJ2-5	.	TRBD2	TGTGCCAGCAGCCTTAGCGGGAGGAACGGCATGGGAGAGACCCAGTACTTC	CASSLSGRNGMGETQYF
TRBV5-1	TRBJ2-2	once	TRBD2	TGCGCCGCGGGCGGGGGTTCAACCCGACCGGGGGAGCTGTTTTTT	CAAGGGSTRPGELFF
TRBV10-3	TRBJ2-3	.	TRBD2	TGTGCCATCAAGGGACTAGCGGGAGAAGATACGCAGTATTTT	CAIKGLAGEDTQYF
TRBV7-2	TRBJ2-7	.	.	TGTGCCAGCAGCATGTCCGGGGTAGAGCAGTACTTC	CASSMSGVEQYF
TRBV21-1	TRBJ2-2	.	.	TGTGCCAGCAGCAAAGACCACCGACAGGTGAACACCGGGGAGCTGTTTTTT	CASSKDHRQVNTGELFF
TRBV10-1	TRBJ1-1	.	TRBD1	TGCGCCAGCAGTGAAAAGAGGGGGCAAATCCTGAACACTGAAGCTTTCTTT	CASSEKRGQILNTEAFF
TRBV6-5	TRBJ1-1	few	.	TGTGCCAGCAAGAACAGGGCGGGGAACACTGAAGCTTTCTTT	CASKNRAGNTEAFF
TRBV19	TRBJ1-2	.	TRBD1	TGTGCCAGTAGTACCCAACAGGGGGAAGGATATGGCTACACCTTC	CASSTQQGEGYGYTF
TRBV25-1	TRBJ2-1	.	TRBD2	TGTGCCAGCAGTGGGGGAGTAGATCCTAGCGGTACCTACAATGAGCAGTTCTTC	CASSGGVDPSGTYNEQFF
TRBV2	TRBJ2-7	.	TRBD1	TGTGCCAGCAGCATACAGGGGGCGAGGTACGAGCAGTACTTC	CASSIQGARYEQYF
TRBV19	TRBJ2-4	.	.	TGTGCCAGTAGTATAAGGGCAGGGTGGGAAAACATTCAGTACTTC	CASSIRAGWENIQYF
TRBV7-9	TRBJ1-1	.	.	TGTGCCAGCAGCTTAACCTCAGGGGTGAGGACTGAAGCTTTCTTT	CASSLTSGVRTEAFF
TRBV2	TRBJ2-7	.	.	TGTGCCAGCAGTGTTTCGCACTCGGGCTACGAGCAGTACTTC	CASSVSHSGYEQYF
TRBV10-1	TRBJ1-1	.	.	TGCGCCAGTTTAATTGAAGCTTTCTTT	CASLIEAFF
TRBV27	TRBJ2-3	.	.	TGTGCCAGCAGTTTATCGAGGGTCACAGATACGCAGTATTTT	CASSLSRVTDTQYF
TRBV7-8	TRBJ2-3	.	TRBD2	TGTGCCAGCAGCCCTCGAGCGGGAGTGACAGATACGCAGTATTTT	CASSPRAGVTDTQYF
TRBV4-3	TRBJ1-5	.	.	TGCGCCAGCAGCCAAGATGTCGTGAGGGCTGGTCAGCCCCAGCATTTT	CASSQDVVRAGQPQHF
TRBV5-1	TRBJ2-5	.	TRBD1	TGCGCCAGCAGCCCGGACAGGGGGGGCCAAGAGACCCAGTACTTC	CASSPDRGGQETQYF
TRBV6-4	TRBJ1-6	.	.	TGTGCCAGCAGTGCGGGGAATGGCCCCTATAATTCACCCCTCCACTTT	CASSAGNGPYNSPLHF
TRBV3-1/TRBV3-2	TRBJ1-5	.	TRBD1	TGTGCCAGCAGCCAAGCCGGGACAGGGGTGGATCAGCCCCAGCATTTT	CASSQAGTGVDQPQHF
TRBV11-2	TRBJ2-5	.	TRBD1	TGTGCCAGCAGCACAGGGGGCGTCCAGTACTTC	CASSTGGVQYF
TRBV9	TRBJ2-5	.	TRBD1	TGTGCCAGCAGCGCCCGACTACAGGGGACCGGCAAAGAGACCCAGTACTTC	CASSARLQGTGKETQYF
TRBV7-9	TRBJ1-1	.	TRBD1	TGTGCCAGCAGCCCCGGACAGGGGGCCGGGGGGGCTTTCTTT	CASSPGQGAGGAFF
TRBV7-3	TRBJ2-2	.	.	TGTGCCAGCAGCCAACAGGGTCGCCCCGGGGAGCTGTTTTTT	CASSQQGRPGELFF
TRBV7-2	TRBJ2-7	.	.	TGTGCCAGCAGCTTGGACTACCCCTACGAGCAGTACTTC	CASSLDYPYEQYF
TRBV29-1	TRBJ2-7	once	.	TGCAGCGTTGGCGGGGAGAACTCCTACGAGCAGTACTTC	CSVGGENSYEQYF
TRBV18	TRBJ2-5	.	.	TGTGCCAGCTCACCAGACTTAGGGGGAATACAAGAGACCCAGTACTTC	CASSPDLGGIQETQYF
TRBV11-2	TRBJ1-1	once	TRBD1	TGTGCCAGCAGCGCCCGGACAGGGGACCTTTCTGGGGCTTTCTTT	CASSARTGDLSGAFF
TRBV6-5	TRBJ1-2	.	.	TGTGCCAGCAGTTCCCCAGGCCCCTATGGCTACACCTTC	CASSSPGPYGYTF
TRBV28	TRBJ1-4	.	.	TGTGCCAGCAGTTTAAGGCAGGGTTCTGAAAAACTGTTTTTT	CASSLRQGSEKLFF
TRBV28	TRBJ2-3	.	TRBD2	TGTGCCAGCCTGGGGCTAGCGGTAACAGATACGCAGTATTTT	CASLGLAVTDTQYF
TRBV2	TRBJ1-2	.	.	TGTGCCAGCAGTGTAAAACAGACCTATGGCTACACCTTC	CASSVKQTYGYTF
TRBV5-6	TRBJ2-5	.	.	TGTGCCAGCAGCTTACCCCGACAGGCGGTGGAGACCCAGTACTTC	CASSLPRQAVETQYF
TRBV7-9	TRBJ1-2	.	.	TGTGCCAGCAGCGGGTGGGCACCCAACTATGGCTACACCTTC	CASSGWAPNYGYTF
TRBV11-3	TRBJ1-1	once	.	TGTGCCAGCAGCCCCCACAGCACGAACACTGAAGCTTTCTTT	CASSPHSTNTEAFF